The entry below gives a single T cell receptor beta chain sequence along with its context. Its specificity is unknown. CDR3 size: 16 residues. The ends lost 6 bases at V and 8 bases at J; junction bases unmatched: 12. Germline V gene data show CDR1 as SNHLY and CDR2 as FYNNEI. The entry originates in a study of Ad26.COV2.S vaccination and SARS-CoV-2 variants. The assay was immunoSEQ multiplex PCR, and TCRdb's table has in-frame clones only and misses some. The sample lists 300,000 to 400,000 clones, approximately 90% occurring once. Specified treatment: roughly 20 received Ad26.COV2.S at low or high dose, single or two shots; about 5 received placebo; per-sample allocation not given. Sampling was done on day 63 after the first vaccine or placebo injection. In Boston, the donor was an adult between 18-55 years of age. Study-level points and caveats: After vaccination, substantial breadth of spike-specific CD8+ and CD4+ responses was reported. Spike-specific TCR breadth in vaccine recipients exceeded that seen in placebo recipients. Overall T cell responses may have been underestimated by the analyses of TCR breadth and depth.

This TCR was recovered from a person between 18 and 65 years old who received the Ad26.COV2.S COVID-19 vaccine or a placebo. This sample comprised peripheral blood, obtained in a trial of Ad26.COV2.S vaccine versus placebo. The rearrangement joins TRBV2 to TRBJ2-3, with 12 bases fitting TRBD1. CDR3 bases: TGTGCCAGCAGAGGGACAGGGGGCATCGTGGACGGTACGCAGTATTTT. As protein: CASRGTGGIVDGTQYF.